The subject of this entry is one T cell receptor (beta chain). What it binds is not known. This sample stems from a study of cytomegalovirus exposure and HLA in healthy donors. The V end lost 0 bases, the J end lost 4 bases, and 10 bases lay between the germline ends. Germline CDR1 is MNHEY and CDR2 is SMNVEV (reference sequence). This CDR3 has 15 residues. Broader study findings: As was reported, the classifier diagnosed cytomegalovirus status with high specificity and sensitivity. The study recorded around 160 TCR beta chains that were cytomegalovirus-associated.

Clones were read by immunoSEQ multiplex PCR, and TCRdb kept only the in-frame ones, dropping some. The sample yields 120,000 to 150,000 clones, about 90% seen once. The chain couples TRBV27 to TRBJ1-5, with D maybe TRBD1 (5 bases). This sequence was found in a woman under 30 in good health and CMV-seropositive. Material for sequencing was PBMCs. CDR3 protein: CASSLSTGGNQPQHF. The CDR3 region has the DNA TGTGCCAGCAGTTTATCGACGGGGGGAAATCAGCCCCAGCATTTT.